This TCR beta chain is from a study of human T cells and chemical hapten exposure (dated by TCRdb to the early 2020s). About the study as a whole: For sensitization, 2% DPC in acetone was applied to an approximately 2 cm by approximately 2 cm area of upper inner arm skin. The patient cohort, mostly female, included alopecia areata with under or over 50% scalp involvement, alopecia totalis and alopecia universalis. Under 30 alopecia patients gave blood for TCR sequencing at one to four time points (pre-sensitization, 2, 6 and 24 weeks). Throughout the study period of about 23 weeks, patients also received therapeutic DPC doses to the scalp every week. Peripheral blood TCR repertoire changes were tracked in vivo in alopecia patients during primary and secondary sensitization to the hapten diphenylcyclopropenone (DPC). Patch testing was done on the upper back using Finn chambers containing 0.01% DPC, and results were scored after 6 days according to International Contact Dermatitis Research Group standards. Libraries were pooled for sequencing, and variation in per-sample TCR yields was attributed mainly to small differences in library volumes within the pool. Blood samples were taken from patients before sensitization (week 0) and at 2, 6 and about 24 weeks after DPC sensitization.

The library was obtained by RACE. Sequencing was carried out with a NextSeq 500. During library preparation, unique molecular identifiers were attached to individual cDNA molecules so that TCRs could be counted in a quantitative, reproducible way. Each blood RNA sample was used to sequence both TCR alpha and TCR beta chains. The study's processing was this. The median number of TCRs per sample was some 100,000, ranging from roughly 23,224 to 690,600. The Decombinator software suite was used to annotate V, J and CDR3 in the TCR reads. For PS versus PT1 abundance plots, all samples were subsampled to the same number of TCRs (28,000). Expanded TCRs were defined as absent before sensitization and observed at least eight times at the 2-week time point. Starting from the raw public reads, TCRdb applied fastp trimming at Q25, assembled clones with MiXCR and retained in-frame beta chains. Merged by CDR3 protein, the rows form single entries marked with the most common genes and DNA. The V and J calls and clone size are TCRdb's, not the authors'. In all, the sample holds around 330,000 distinct CDR3 sequences, and around 5.5% of those were seen once. The ten largest make up around 8% of the sample.

The time point label for this specimen denotes: pre-sensitization, week 0. The intended sense of this specimen's treatment or condition label: therapeutic diphenylcyclopropenone sensitization with weekly scalp DPC. At every patch-test visit, the blood draw took place before the patch test was put on. Patients were eligible if aged 18 to 70, diagnosed with alopecia and judged suitable for DPC therapy, and pregnant patients were excluded. Total RNA was extracted from unfractionated whole blood collected in Tempus Blood RNA tubes. V lost 6 bases and J lost 3 bases; the stretch between them is 14 bases long. As encoded in the germline V gene, CDR1 is MNHEY while CDR2 is SVGAGI. From cysteine to phenylalanine, the CDR3 is 14 amino acids long. Just CDR3 DNA is preserved here, 42 bases in frame from base 1. General study outcomes and caveats: Compared with pre-sensitization or healthy control sets, expanded TCRs formed significantly more large CDR3 similarity clusters, which is consistent with antigen-driven responses. All patients had alopecia, a presumed autoimmune disease, so their immune response might differ from that of healthy individuals. After repeated subsampling, changes were observed in the strength of the expansion versus patch-test correlation and in the threshold at which the correlation became significant. Patch test score was positively correlated with the number of PT1 expanded TCRs, with significance at thresholds 8, 16 and 32 but not at 4. DPC sensitization did not change how many TCRs were above 1 in 1000 frequency, and no evidence was found of alterations in global repertoire structure.

This clonotype has more than one count but fewer than ten. The antigen it recognizes is unknown. No clone much larger than this one lies a single base away; base qualities are absent. This receptor was taken from a woman aged 18-30 years with alopecia areata. Some clones in this sample may be carry-over from other donors' samples. The rearrangement joined TRBV6-5 to TRBJ1-1; TRBD1 might be the D gene, on 6 matching bases. Material: whole blood, obtained in connection with sensitization to the hapten diphenylcyclopropenone (DPC). The DNA sequence reads TGTGCCAGCAGCACTGGGGGGGCTTACACTGAAGCTTTCTTT. Its protein reads: CASSTGGAYTEAFF.